The clone carrying this TCR beta chain was seen repeatedly, ten times or more. Its antigen is unknown. This specimen belongs to a study of T cells after yellow fever vaccination. Turning to the study itself: The fractions with low cell numbers were processed using SMART-Seq v4 Ultra Low Input.

Study outcomes and limitations: Weaker overall was a secondary response that nonetheless peaked faster, on day 5 versus 15.

TCRdb processed the 5' RACE reads anew with MiXCR; each CDR3 protein has one entry. The table has fewer than 400,000 distinct CDR3 sequences, about 10% seen once. The V gene's germline CDR1 is SGHVS and CDR2 FNYEAQ. V trimming: 5 bases; J trimming: 1 base; junction bases outside the gene matches: 4. This CDR3 is built from 15 residues. The chain has TRBV7-6 and TRBJ2-3; 9 positions agree with TRBD2. This receptor was identified in a man aged 18 to 30 who received the YFV17D yellow fever vaccine. Sequencing used CD4+ T cells sorted from PBMCs, obtained 45 days after the yellow fever booster vaccination. CDR3 DNA: TGTGCCAGCAGCCGTCTAGCGGGGCGCACAGATACGCAGTATTTT. The encoded protein is CASSRLAGRTDTQYF.